One and the same sample provided the 26 T cell receptor beta chains below, sequenced in a study of shared clonotypes between healthy human individuals (dated by TCRdb to 2018 to 2020). Libraries were built with the immunoSEQ multiplex PCR assay. TCRdb took this table from immuneACCESS and kept in-frame rearrangements with V and J called. Such tables lack part of the clones; where checked against another copy, unresolved V genes explain under half of the gap, and the rest is unexplained. This sample lists around 1.9 million clones; about 92% were detected once. Of the sample, around 1.7% is held by the ten largest clones. CD8 naive samples were CD45RO-negative cells positively selected for CCR7, giving a CD45RA+CCR7+ population that excluded TemRA cells. Sequencing was carried out using naive CD8+ T cells from PBMCs. In light of the paper, this sample's cell subset or site label describes: CD45RA+CCR7+. The origin of the receptors is a man aged 18 to 30 in good health. Some clones in this sample may be carry-over from other donors' samples.

Worth noting for this clone: Other nucleotide sequences in the sample specify the same CDR3. V and J are TRBV7-9 and TRBJ2-7, with D perhaps TRBD2 (6 bases). Germline lookup yields CDR1 SEHNR and CDR2 FQNEAQ (reference sequence). V lost 5 bases and J 3 bases, leaving 11 bases between the germline ends. The CDR3 has 13 amino acids. The CDR3 spells CASSPGGSYEQYF. In DNA form, the CDR3 reads TGTGCCAGCAGCCCCGGAGGGAGCTACGAGCAGTACTTC.

The chain carries TRBV9 and TRBJ2-1, with TRBD2 matching 8 bases. V lost 0 bases, J lost 9 bases, and 11 bases stayed unmatched. Germline V gene data show CDR1 as SGDLS and CDR2 as YYNGEE. This CDR3 spans 16 amino acids. CDR3 DNA: TGTGCCAGCAGCGTAGGCAGCGGGAGCGGGTTCGGTGAGCAGTTCTTC. Its translation: CASSVGSGSGFGEQFF.

The chain has TRBV27 and TRBJ2-2; tentatively, D is TRBD1 or TRBD2 (5 bases each). In germline, CDR1 is MNHEY, CDR2 SMNVEV (reference sequence). The CDR3 loop spans 16 amino acids. Between the trimmed V and J ends, which lost 5 bases and 5 bases, there was a span of 18 bases. CDR3 loop: CASSPRGGPVTGELFF. CDR3 bases: TGTGCCAGCAGTCCCCGGGGCGGGCCGGTTACCGGGGAGCTGTTTTTT.

The chain carries TRBV28 and TRBJ1-5; 11 bases fit TRBD1. The CDR3 contains 15 residues. CDR1 MDHEN and CDR2 SYDVKM come from the germline V gene. The ends lost 6 bases at V and 6 bases at J; junction bases unmatched: 7. In DNA, the CDR3 is TGTGCCAGCAGCACCGGGACAGGGGGTTCTCAGCCCCAGCATTTT. The encoded protein is CASSTGTGGSQPQHF.

This sequence joins TRBV27 and TRBJ2-3; 13 bases are shared with TRBD2. Germline V gene sequence: CDR1 MNHEY, CDR2 SMNVEV (reference sequence). The CDR3 runs to 18 residues. After removal of 5 bases from V and 2 bases from J, the junction contained 10 bases not matched to a gene. In DNA, the CDR3 is TGTGCCAGCAGTCCCTCATTGACTAGCGGGAGGCCCACAGATACGCAGTATTTT. This gives the protein CASSPSLTSGRPTDTQYF.

The chain combines TRBV10-3 with TRBJ2-7, with TRBD1 matching over 9 bases. This CDR3 region has 15 residues. After removal of 6 bases from V and 0 bases from J, the junction contained 6 bases not matched to a gene. CDR1 is ENHRY and CDR2 is SYGVKD in the germline V gene. The CDR3 here is CAIRDRGSGSYEQYF. DNA for the CDR3: TGTGCCATCAGGGACAGGGGCTCGGGCTCCTACGAGCAGTACTTC.

V and J are TRBV7-8 and TRBJ2-3; a weak D match, TRBD2 (5 bases). The CDR3 extends over 15 amino acids. CDR1 and CDR2 (germline): SGHVS, FQNEAQ. V was shortened by 6 bases and J by 2 bases, with 15 bases between the two germline ends. CDR3 sequence reads: CASRRGPAVTDTQYF. DNA of the CDR3: TGTGCCAGCAGAAGAGGGCCAGCGGTCACAGATACGCAGTATTTT.

The genes are TRBV9 and TRBJ1-1, with D unclear. The V and J ends lost 3 bases and 0 bases respectively, with 9 bases between them. CDR3 size: 14 residues. From germline, CDR1 is SGDLS and CDR2 YYNGEE. The CDR3: CASSARGLNTEAFF. The CDR3, as DNA: TGTGCCAGCAGCGCCCGAGGGTTGAACACTGAAGCTTTCTTT.

The chain combines TRBV13 with TRBJ2-5; tentatively, D is TRBD2 (5 bases). Germline lookup yields CDR1 PRHDT and CDR2 FYEKMQ (reference sequence). This CDR3 is 15 amino acids long. V lost 3 bases to trimming and J lost 2 bases, with 13 bases between them. CDR3 protein: CASSLIREPQETQYF. CDR3 DNA sequence: TGTGCCAGCAGCTTGATAAGGGAGCCTCAAGAGACCCAGTACTTC. The whole variable domain, remainder taken from reference TRBV13 and TRBJ2-5, is AAGVIQSPRHLIKEKRETATLKCYPIPRHDTVYWYQQGPGQDPQFLISFYEKMQSDKGSIPDRFSAQQFSDYHSELNMSSLELGDSALYFCASSLIREPQETQYFGPGTRLLVL.

V and J are TRBV5-6 and TRBJ2-3, with D unclear. The CDR3 contains 15 residues. Trimming took off 4 bases at V and 2 bases at J, with 14 bases between the two ends. CDR1 is SGHDT, CDR2 YYEEEE, per germline. The CDR3 sequence: CASSPTLKITDTQYF. The CDR3 DNA sequence: TGTGCCAGCAGCCCGACCCTAAAGATCACAGATACGCAGTATTTT.

The chain has TRBV6-5 and TRBJ2-5; D unclear. Trimming pared 10 bases from V and 7 bases from J, leaving 25 bases between. The CDR3 extends over 15 amino acids. The V gene's germline CDR1 is MNHEY and CDR2 SVGAGI. The CDR3 DNA reads as TGTGCCACTACCCCCCAGGCGGAAAAGATGCGGACCCAGTACTTC. Translating it yields CATTPQAEKMRTQYF.

J is TRBJ2-2 and V is TRBV27, with D perhaps TRBD1 (6 bases). V was cut by 4 bases and J by 6 bases, with 18 bases left in between. Germline values: CDR1 MNHEY, CDR2 SMNVEV (reference sequence). CDR3 length: 16 residues. The CDR3 loop is CASSWVQGGDPGELFF. The CDR3 DNA reads TGTGCCAGCAGTTGGGTACAGGGTGGGGATCCCGGGGAGCTGTTTTTT.

The chain uses TRBV12-2 and TRBJ2-7. TRBV12-2 is given as a pseudogene. The CDR3 is 16 residues long. This CDR3 is CASRFTRGDIIDEQYF. In DNA, the CDR3 is TGTGCAAGTCGCTTTACGAGGGGGGACATCATCGACGAGCAGTACTTC.

The CDR3 here is CASRLRGVMHYEQYF. The DNA of the CDR3 is TGTGCCAGCCGATTACGGGGTGTGATGCACTACGAGCAGTACTTC. The rearrangement uses TRBV27 and TRBJ2-7; tentatively, D is TRBD2 (5 bases). CDR1 is MNHEY, CDR2 SMNVEV, per germline (reference sequence). CDR3 size: 15 residues. Trimming took off 8 bases at V and 3 bases at J, with 20 bases between the two ends.

The chain uses TRBV7-7 and TRBJ2-3; D gene uncertain. CDR3 length equals 13 residues. Deletions cut 1 base from V and 2 bases from J, with 4 bases between. Germline CDR1 is SSHAT and CDR2 is FNYEAQ (reference sequence). The CDR3 coding sequence is TGTGCCAGCAGCTTAGACGACACAGATACGCAGTATTTT. This codes for CASSLDDTDTQYF.

V and J are TRBV15 and TRBJ1-2; the D gene is possibly TRBD1 (5 bases). V was shortened by 5 bases and J by 4 bases, with 11 bases between the two germline ends. The CDR3 length is 13 residues. Germline V gives CDR1 LNHNV, CDR2 YYDKDF (reference sequence). CDR3 sequence (DNA): TGTGCCACCAGCCAAGGGGCTAGCTATGGCTACACCTTC. As protein: CATSQGASYGYTF.

This chain links TRBV7-9 with TRBJ2-2; no firm D call. The V gene lost 5 bases and the J gene lost 0 bases, with 16 bases spanning the gap. This CDR3 region has 17 residues. The germline V gene has CDR1 SEHNR and CDR2 FQNEAQ (reference sequence). CDR3 DNA: TGTGCCAGCAGCCCCCGATCGACAAAAACGAACACCGGGGAGCTGTTTTTT. It encodes CASSPRSTKTNTGELFF.

This chain uses TRBV6-5 with TRBJ1-4; D unresolved. From germline, CDR1 is MNHEY and CDR2 SVGAGI. The germline V and J ends were trimmed by 5 bases and 3 bases, with 10 bases remaining between them. This CDR3 spans 14 amino acids. The DNA for the CDR3 is TGTGCCAGCAGTCTCCAGCACGCTAATGAAAAACTGTTTTTT. This gives the protein CASSLQHANEKLFF.

The chain has TRBV9 and TRBJ2-2, with 8 bases matching TRBD2. V lost 0 bases to trimming and J lost 6 bases; unmatched junction nucleotides: 10. The germline CDR1 and CDR2 sequences are SGDLS and YYNGEE. This CDR3 has 17 residues. The CDR3 sequence: CASSVAPAGGSPGELFF. The CDR3 DNA reads TGTGCCAGCAGCGTAGCCCCCGCGGGGGGCAGCCCCGGGGAGCTGTTTTTT.

The J gene is TRBJ2-1, the V gene TRBV4-3; D may be TRBD1 or TRBD2 (5 bases each). Trimming took off 1 base at V and 3 bases at J, with 10 bases between the two ends. CDR3 length: 15 amino acids. Germline loops: CDR1 LGHNA, CDR2 YSLEER. In DNA form, the CDR3 reads TGCGCCAGCAGCCAAGGCCTGGGGGTCTACAATGAGCAGTTCTTC. This codes for CASSQGLGVYNEQFF.

The chain couples TRBV7-9 to TRBJ1-1; D call uncertain. CDR3 length equals 16 residues. Germline V lookup: CDR1 SEHNR, CDR2 FQNEAQ (reference sequence). Deletions cut 2 bases from V and 0 bases from J, with 13 bases between. The CDR3 coding sequence is TGTGCCAGCAGCTTATATGCTGGCCCAATGAACACTGAAGCTTTCTTT. Translated, it gives CASSLYAGPMNTEAFF.

This clone has only one observation. The rearrangement links TRBV28 to TRBJ2-7; TRBD2 matches 12 bases. CDR1 and CDR2 (germline): MDHEN, SYDVKM. Trimming removed 10 bases from V and 5 bases from J; junction bases left unmatched: 9. The CDR3 loop spans 14 amino acids. In DNA form, the CDR3 reads TGTGCCACACGGCGACTAGCGGGGGAACACGAGCAGTACTTC. This encodes CATRRLAGEHEQYF.

This chain uses TRBV11-2 with TRBJ2-2; 7 bases align to TRBD2. CDR1 and CDR2 (germline): SGHAT, FQNNGV. The ends lost 1 base at V and 9 bases at J; junction bases unmatched: 11. This CDR3 has 16 amino acids. The DNA of the CDR3 is TGTGCCAGCAGCTTAGCATCTGGCGGGAGCCACCGGGAGCTGTTTTTT. Encoded protein: CASSLASGGSHRELFF. The whole variable domain, filled in from reference TRBV11-2 and TRBJ2-2, reads EAGVAQSPRYKIIEKRQSVAFWCNPISGHATLYWYQQILGQGPKLLIQFQNNGVVDDSQLPKDRFSAERLKGVDSTLKIQPAKLEDSAVYLCASSLASGGSHRELFFGEGSRLTVL.

The CDR3 sequence: CASSSPLQNYEQYF. The CDR3 nucleotides are TGTGCCAGCAGTTCTCCGCTTCAGAACTACGAGCAGTACTTC. V usage is TRBV27 and J usage is TRBJ2-7; D is uncertain. This CDR3 has 14 amino acids. From germline, CDR1 is MNHEY and CDR2 SMNVEV (reference sequence). The V gene lost 4 bases and the J gene lost 3 bases, with 13 bases spanning the gap.

Remarks on this clone: The same CDR3 arises from other DNA sequences in this sample as well. The chain combines TRBV9 with TRBJ1-1; a possible D gene is TRBD1 (5 bases). The CDR3 totals 14 residues. Trimming took 4 bases from V and 1 from J, leaving 11 bases between them. The V gene's germline CDR1 is SGDLS and CDR2 YYNGEE. The CDR3 DNA is TGTGCCAGCAGCCCCCGGGGCACGAACACTGAAGCTTTCTTT. Its translation is CASSPRGTNTEAFF.

The J gene is TRBJ2-3, the V gene TRBV10-1; TRBD2 agrees at 9 bases. Germline CDR1 WNHNN, CDR2 SYGVQD (reference sequence). This CDR3 is built from 13 residues. The ends lost 10 bases at V and 2 bases at J; junction bases unmatched: 4. DNA for the CDR3: TGCGCCAAGACTAGCGGAGACACAGATACGCAGTATTTT. This sequence encodes CAKTSGDTDTQYF.